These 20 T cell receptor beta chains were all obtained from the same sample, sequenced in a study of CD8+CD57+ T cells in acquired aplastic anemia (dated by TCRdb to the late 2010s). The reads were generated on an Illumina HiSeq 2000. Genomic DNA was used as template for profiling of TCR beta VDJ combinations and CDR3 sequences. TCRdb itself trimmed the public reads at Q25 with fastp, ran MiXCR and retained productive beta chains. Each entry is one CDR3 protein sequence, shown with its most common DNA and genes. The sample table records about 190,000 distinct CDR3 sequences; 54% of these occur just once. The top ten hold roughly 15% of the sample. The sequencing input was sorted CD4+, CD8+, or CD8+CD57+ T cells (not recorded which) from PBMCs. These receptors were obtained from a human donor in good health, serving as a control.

The CDR3 sequence is CATSSGEEKLFF. In DNA form, the CDR3 reads TGTGCCACCAGCTCAGGGGAGGAAAAACTGTTTTTT. V is TRBV15 and J is TRBJ1-4; D perhaps matches TRBD1 (6 bases). The length of the CDR3 is 12 residues. V lost 5 bases and J 8 bases, leaving 9 bases between the germline ends. Per the germline V gene, CDR1 is LNHNV and CDR2 is YYDKDF (reference sequence).

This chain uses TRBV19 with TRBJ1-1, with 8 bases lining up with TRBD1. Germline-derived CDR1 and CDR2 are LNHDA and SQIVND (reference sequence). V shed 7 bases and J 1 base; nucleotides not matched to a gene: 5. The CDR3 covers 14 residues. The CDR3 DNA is TGTGCCAGTAAACAGGGGGGTGAGAACACTGAAGCTTTCTTT. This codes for CASKQGGENTEAFF.

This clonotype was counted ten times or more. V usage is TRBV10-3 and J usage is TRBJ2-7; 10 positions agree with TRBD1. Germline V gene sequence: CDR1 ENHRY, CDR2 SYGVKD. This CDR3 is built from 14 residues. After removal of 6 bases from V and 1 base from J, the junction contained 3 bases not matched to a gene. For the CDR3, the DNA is TGTGCCATCAGCGCGGACAGGGGGTCCTACGAGCAGTACTTC. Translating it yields CAISADRGSYEQYF.

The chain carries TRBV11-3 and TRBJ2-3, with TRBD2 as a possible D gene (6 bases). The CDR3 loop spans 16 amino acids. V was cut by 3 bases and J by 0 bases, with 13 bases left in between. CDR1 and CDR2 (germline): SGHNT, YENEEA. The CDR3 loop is CASSLEGRRSTDTQYF. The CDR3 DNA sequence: TGTGCCAGCAGCTTGGAGGGGAGGAGGAGCACAGATACGCAGTATTTT.

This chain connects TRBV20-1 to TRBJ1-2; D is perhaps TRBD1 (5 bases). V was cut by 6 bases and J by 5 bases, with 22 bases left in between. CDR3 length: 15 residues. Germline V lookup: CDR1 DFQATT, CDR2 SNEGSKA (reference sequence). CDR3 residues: CSAGYWDVLGYGYTF. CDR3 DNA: TGCAGTGCCGGTTACTGGGACGTCCTAGGGTATGGCTACACCTTC.

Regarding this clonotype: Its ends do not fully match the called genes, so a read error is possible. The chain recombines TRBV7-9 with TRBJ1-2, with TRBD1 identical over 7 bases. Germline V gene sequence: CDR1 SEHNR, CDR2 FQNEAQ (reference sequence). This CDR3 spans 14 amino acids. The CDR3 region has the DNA TGTGCCAGCAGCTTAGGACCAGGGGGAAGTGGCTACGCCTTC. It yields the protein CASSLGPGGSGYAF.

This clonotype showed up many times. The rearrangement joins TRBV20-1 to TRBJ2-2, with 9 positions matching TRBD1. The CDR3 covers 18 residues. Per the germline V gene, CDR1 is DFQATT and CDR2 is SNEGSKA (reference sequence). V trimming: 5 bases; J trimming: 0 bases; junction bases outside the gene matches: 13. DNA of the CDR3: TGCAGTGCTCGAGGTCTCCTACAGGGGGCGACGAACACCGGGGAGCTGTTTTTT. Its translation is CSARGLLQGATNTGELFF.

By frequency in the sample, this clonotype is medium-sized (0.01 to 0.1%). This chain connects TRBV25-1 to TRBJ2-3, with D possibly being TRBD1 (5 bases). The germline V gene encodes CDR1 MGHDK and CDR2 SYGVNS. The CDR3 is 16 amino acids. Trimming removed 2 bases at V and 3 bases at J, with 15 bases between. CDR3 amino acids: CASSETEQGRTDTQYF. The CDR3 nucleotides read TGTGCCAGCAGTGAAACGGAGCAGGGCAGGACAGATACGCAGTATTTT.

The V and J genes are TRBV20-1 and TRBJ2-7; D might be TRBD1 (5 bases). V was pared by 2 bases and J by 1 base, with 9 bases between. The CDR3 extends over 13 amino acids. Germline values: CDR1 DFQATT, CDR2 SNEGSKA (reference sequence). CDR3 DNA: TGCAGTGCTAGACAGGGAACATCCTACGAGCAGTACTTC. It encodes CSARQGTSYEQYF.

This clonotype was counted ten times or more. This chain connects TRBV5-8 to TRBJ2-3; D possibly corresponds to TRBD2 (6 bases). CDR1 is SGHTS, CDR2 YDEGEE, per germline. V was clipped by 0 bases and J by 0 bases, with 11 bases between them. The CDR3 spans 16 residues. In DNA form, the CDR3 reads TGTGCCAGCAGCTTGGCTCTAGCGTCTAGCACAGATACGCAGTATTTT. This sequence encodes CASSLALASSTDTQYF. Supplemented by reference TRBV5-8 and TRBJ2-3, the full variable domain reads EAGVTQSPTHLIKTRGQQATLRCSPISGHTSVYWYQQALGLGLQFLLWYDEGEERNRGNFPPRFSGRQFPNYSSELNVNALELEDSALYLCASSLALASSTDTQYFGPGTRLTVL.

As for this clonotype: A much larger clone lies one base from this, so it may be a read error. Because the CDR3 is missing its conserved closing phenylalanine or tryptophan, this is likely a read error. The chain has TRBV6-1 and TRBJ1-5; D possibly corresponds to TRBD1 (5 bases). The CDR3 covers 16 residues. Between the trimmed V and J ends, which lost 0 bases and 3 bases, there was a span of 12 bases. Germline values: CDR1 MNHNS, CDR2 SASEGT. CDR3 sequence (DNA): TGTGCCAGCAGTGAAGCGGAGGGGCAGGTCAATCAGCCCCAGCATTCT. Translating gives CASSEAEGQVNQPQHS.

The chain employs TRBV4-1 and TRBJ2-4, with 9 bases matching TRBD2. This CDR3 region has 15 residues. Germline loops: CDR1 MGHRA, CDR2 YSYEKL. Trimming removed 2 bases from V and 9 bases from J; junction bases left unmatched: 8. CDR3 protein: CASSQPSGVISIQYF. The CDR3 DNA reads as TGCGCCAGCAGCCAACCTAGCGGGGTTATCAGCATTCAGTACTTC.

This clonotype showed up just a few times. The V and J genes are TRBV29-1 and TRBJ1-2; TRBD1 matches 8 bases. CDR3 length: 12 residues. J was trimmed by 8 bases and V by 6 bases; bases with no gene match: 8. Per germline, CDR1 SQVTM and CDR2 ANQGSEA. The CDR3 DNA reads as TGCAGCGTCGGCCAGGGGGCGCAAGGCTACACCTTC. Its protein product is CSVGQGAQGYTF.

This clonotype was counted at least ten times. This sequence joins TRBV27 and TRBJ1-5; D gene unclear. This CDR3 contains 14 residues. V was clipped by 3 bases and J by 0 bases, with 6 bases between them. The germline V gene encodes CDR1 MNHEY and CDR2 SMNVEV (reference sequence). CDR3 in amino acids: CASSLGYSNQPQHF. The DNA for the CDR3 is TGTGCCAGCAGTTTGGGTTATAGCAATCAGCCCCAGCATTTT.

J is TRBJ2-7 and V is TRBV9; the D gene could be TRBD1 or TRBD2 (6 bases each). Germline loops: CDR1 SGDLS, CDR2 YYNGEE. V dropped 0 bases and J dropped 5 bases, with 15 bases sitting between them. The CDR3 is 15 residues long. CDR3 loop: CASSVDGGPPNEQYF. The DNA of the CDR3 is TGTGCCAGCAGCGTAGACGGGGGCCCTCCTAACGAGCAGTACTTC.

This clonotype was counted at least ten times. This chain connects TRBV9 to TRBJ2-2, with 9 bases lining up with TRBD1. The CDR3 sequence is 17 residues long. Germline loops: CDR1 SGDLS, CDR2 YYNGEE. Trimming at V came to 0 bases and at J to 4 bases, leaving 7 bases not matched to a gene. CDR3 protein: CASSVAPGQGRTGELFF. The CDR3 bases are TGTGCCAGCAGCGTAGCCCCGGGACAGGGACGCACCGGGGAGCTGTTTTTT.

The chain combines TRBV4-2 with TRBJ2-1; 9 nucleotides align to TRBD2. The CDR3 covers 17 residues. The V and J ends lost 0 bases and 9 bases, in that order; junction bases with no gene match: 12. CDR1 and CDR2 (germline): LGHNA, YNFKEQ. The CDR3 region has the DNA TGTGCCAGCAGCCAAGATTTAAGCGGGGGGAGAATTGCTGAGCAGTTCTTC. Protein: CASSQDLSGGRIAEQFF.

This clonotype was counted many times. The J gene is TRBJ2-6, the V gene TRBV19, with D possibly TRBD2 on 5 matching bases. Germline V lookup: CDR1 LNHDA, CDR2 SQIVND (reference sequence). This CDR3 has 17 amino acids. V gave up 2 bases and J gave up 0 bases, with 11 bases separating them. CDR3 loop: CASSIRGLPSGANVLTF. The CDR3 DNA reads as TGTGCCAGTAGTATACGGGGTCTCCCCTCTGGGGCCAACGTCCTGACTTTC.

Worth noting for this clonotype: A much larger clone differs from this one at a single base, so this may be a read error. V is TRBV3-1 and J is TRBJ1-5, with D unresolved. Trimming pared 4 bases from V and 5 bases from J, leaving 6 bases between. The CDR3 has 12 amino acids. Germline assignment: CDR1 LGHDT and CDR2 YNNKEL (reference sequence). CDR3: CASSREDQPQHF. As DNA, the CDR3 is TGTGCCAGCAGCCGAGAAGATCAGCCCCAGCATTTT.

The CDR3 bases are TGTGCCAGCAGCTTAATCGCGGGACAGGGGGCAAACTATGGCTACACCTTC. It codes for CASSLIAGQGANYGYTF. This chain connects TRBV7-2 to TRBJ1-2, with 12 bases aligning to TRBD1. Germline-derived CDR1 and CDR2 are SGHTA and FQGNSA. V lost 2 bases and J lost 2; bases outside the gene matches: 6. This CDR3 comprises 17 residues. The full variable domain, rest sourced from reference TRBV7-2 and TRBJ1-2, is GAGVSQSPSNKVTEKGKDVELRCDPISGHTALYWYRQSLGQGLEFLIYFQGNSAPDKSGLPSDRFSAERTGGSVSTLTIQRTQQEDSAVYLCASSLIAGQGANYGYTFGSGTRLTVV.